The T cell receptor (beta chain) described here comes from a study of regulatory T cells in long-lasting Graves disease. Germline V gene data show CDR1 as DFQATT and CDR2 as SNEGSKA (reference sequence). The V gene lost 3 bases and the J gene lost 1 base, with 12 bases spanning the gap. This CDR3 contains 14 residues. Study outcomes and limitations: Persistent disease exhibited a predilection for TRBV28, TRBJ1-2 and TRBJ2-5. Accuracy may have suffered from the small sample size.

Noted time point: persistent/refractory GD, antithyroid drugs over 5 years with positive TRAb. From PBMCs, RNA was extracted and then used to make the TCR library. In the case of this clonotype: Its antigen remains unknown.

Through Arm-PCR of CDR3 regions and iRepertoire HTBI primers, TCR beta libraries were built. From the multiplex PCR reads, TCRdb called clonotypes with MiXCR, one entry per CDR3 protein. The sample consists of roughly 400,000 distinct CDR3 sequences, roughly 23% of them appearing once. The sequence was collected from a female donor with Graves disease. Here the sequenced sample was peripheral blood mononuclear cells (PBMCs), taken when the disease was refractory, from a patient treated with antithyroid drugs. V usage is TRBV20-1 and J usage is TRBJ2-5; D is ambiguous. CDR3 sequence (DNA): TGCAGTGCTAGGTTTCGGGCAGCCCAAGAGACCCAGTACTTC. Its protein product is CSARFRAAQETQYF.